The entry below gives a single TCR beta chain sequence along with its context. Its antigen is unknown. Generated by immunoSEQ multiplex PCR, the TCRdb table keeps only in-frame clones and is missing some. The sample shows 3,500 to 4,500 clones, roughly nine tenths of them seen only once. Macro-dissection enriched premalignant or tumor cells before nucleic acid extraction. This CDR3 comprises 14 residues. Germline CDR1 and CDR2: SGHRS and YFSETQ. Deletions cut 0 bases from V and 4 bases from J, with 10 bases between. The data are from a study of immune evolution from preneoplasia to lung adenocarcinoma. Whole-study findings and limits: Later-stage lesions seemingly showed higher T cell density and diversity than normal lung.

The material sequenced was FFPE minimally invasive lung adenocarcinoma tissue. The chain carries TRBV5-1 and TRBJ2-5; D might be TRBD2 (6 bases). The receptor was derived from a donor older than 65 with lung adenocarcinoma. DNA for the CDR3: TGCGCCAGCAGCTTGGATGGAGGGGTAGAGACCCAGTACTTC. Protein sequence: CASSLDGGVETQYF.